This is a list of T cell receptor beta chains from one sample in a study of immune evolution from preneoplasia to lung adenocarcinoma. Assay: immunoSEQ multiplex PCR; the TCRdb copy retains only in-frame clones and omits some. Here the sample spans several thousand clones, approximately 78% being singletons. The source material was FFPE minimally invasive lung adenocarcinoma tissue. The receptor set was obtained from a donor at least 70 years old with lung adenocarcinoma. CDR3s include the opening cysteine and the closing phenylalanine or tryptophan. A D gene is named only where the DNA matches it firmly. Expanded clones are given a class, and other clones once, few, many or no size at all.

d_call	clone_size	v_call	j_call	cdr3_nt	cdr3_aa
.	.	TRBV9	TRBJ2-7	TGTGCCAGCAGCCCCCGCCCACTAGGAGAGCAGTACTTC	CASSPRPLGEQYF
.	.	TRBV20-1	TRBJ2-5	TGCAGTGCTTTTCCACAAGAGACCCAGTACTTC	CSAFPQETQYF
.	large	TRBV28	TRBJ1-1	TGTGCCAGCAGTCCCCCAGATCGGGGAGCTTTCTTT	CASSPPDRGAFF
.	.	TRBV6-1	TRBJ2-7	TGTGCCGGGTCCCTGGGGACTGATTACTACGAGCAGTACTTC	CAGSLGTDYYEQYF
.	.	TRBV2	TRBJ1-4	TGTGCCAGCATGTCGTATGAAAAACTGTTTTTT	CASMSYEKLFF
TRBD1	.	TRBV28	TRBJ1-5	TGTGCCAGCAGTCCGAGGGGACAGGGGTTAATCAGCCCCCAGCATTTT	CASSPRGQGLISPQHF
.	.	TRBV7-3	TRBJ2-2	TGTGCCAGCAGCTTAGGTCACGGCAGGGACATAATCGCGAACACCGGGGAGCTGTTTTTT	CASSLGHGRDIIANTGELFF
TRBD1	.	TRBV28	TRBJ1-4	TGTGCCAGCAGGACAGGGGTGGAGGGTGAAAAACTGTTTTTT	CASRTGVEGEKLFF
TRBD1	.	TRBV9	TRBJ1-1	TGTGCCAGCAGCCCCCGCCAGGGGGCGAGCTTATCTGAAGCTTTCTTT	CASSPRQGASLSEAFF
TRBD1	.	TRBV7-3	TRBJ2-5	TGTGCCAGCAGCCGGGACAGGGGGCGGAAAGAGACCCAGTACTTC	CASSRDRGRKETQYF
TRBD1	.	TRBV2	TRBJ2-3	TGTGCCACCACCCCGAGGGGACAGAGCACAGATACGCAGTATTTT	CATTPRGQSTDTQYF
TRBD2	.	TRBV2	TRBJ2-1	TGTGCCAGCAGTGAAGCTATTCTGCGGGGGAACAATGAGCAGTTCTTC	CASSEAILRGNNEQFF
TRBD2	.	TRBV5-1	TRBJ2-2	TGCGCCAGCAGCTTGGAAGCGGGAGGGCCCGGGGAGCTGTTTTTT	CASSLEAGGPGELFF